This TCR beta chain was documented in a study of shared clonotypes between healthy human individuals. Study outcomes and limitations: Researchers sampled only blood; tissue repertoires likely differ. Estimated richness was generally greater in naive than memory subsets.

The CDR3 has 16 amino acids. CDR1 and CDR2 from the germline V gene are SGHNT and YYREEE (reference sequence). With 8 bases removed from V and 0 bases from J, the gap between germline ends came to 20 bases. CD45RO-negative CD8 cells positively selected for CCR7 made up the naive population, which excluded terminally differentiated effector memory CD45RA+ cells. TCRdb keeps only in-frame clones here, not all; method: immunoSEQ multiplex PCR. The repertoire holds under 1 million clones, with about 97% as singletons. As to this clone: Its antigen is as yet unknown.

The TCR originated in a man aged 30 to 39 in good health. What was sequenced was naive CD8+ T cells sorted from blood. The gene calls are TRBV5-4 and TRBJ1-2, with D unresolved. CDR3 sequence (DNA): TGTGCCAGTCTAGAGCCGGGGAGCGGGCCTAACTATGGCTACACCTTC. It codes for CASLEPGSGPNYGYTF.